Below, one TCR beta chain is given with its context. This sample stems from a study of shared clonotypes between healthy human individuals. The CDR3 loop spans 15 amino acids. After removal of 4 bases from V and 7 bases from J, the junction contained 9 bases not matched to a gene. Germline CDR1 SGDLS, CDR2 YYNGEE. Healthy HIV-negative adults without recent acute infections or vaccinations served as donors. Ten immunoSEQ deep assay plates were used to sequence the DNA of unsorted PBMCs. TCRdb's table, derived via immunoSEQ multiplex PCR, lists solely in-frame clones and lacks some. This table has about half a million clones, 79% appearing once.

This receptor was identified in a woman in her forties in good health. Some clones in this sample may be carry-over from other donors' samples. The rearrangement joins TRBV9 to TRBJ1-4; 8 bases fit TRBD1. Sequenced: PBMCs. CDR3 DNA: TGTGCCAGCAGCCCGCGGCAGGGGGCAACTGAAAAACTGTTTTTT. It translates to CASSPRQGATEKLFF. Together with reference TRBV9 and TRBJ1-4, the CDR3 gives the full variable domain: DSGVTQTPKHLITATGQRVTLRCSPRSGDLSVYWYQQSLDQGLQFLIQYYNGEERAKGNILERFSAQQFPDLHSELNLSSLELGDSALYFCASSPRQGATEKLFFGSGTQLSVL.